The text below deals with one T cell receptor (beta chain). Antigen: not known. Donors consisted of healthy bone marrow donors. This record comes from a study of cytomegalovirus exposure and HLA in healthy donors. Study-level results: Some highly shared sequence variants likely arose as a pipeline artifact.

A multiplex PCR was run with 60 Vbeta primers and 13 Jbeta primers. Clones were read by immunoSEQ multiplex PCR, and TCRdb kept only the in-frame ones, dropping some. Its table records 100,000 to 150,000 clones. Input material: PBMCs. The source of this sequence is a man between 35 and 55 years old in good health and CMV-seronegative.

CDR3 loop: CASSQVAGVTDTQYF. The CDR3 DNA reads TGTGCCAGCAGCCAAGTTGCGGGAGTGACGGATACGCAGTATTTT. The chain couples TRBV4-2 to TRBJ2-3; 7 bases align to TRBD2. This CDR3 is built from 15 residues. The V segment lost 1 base and the J segment 6 bases; nucleotides outside the gene matches: 7. Per the germline V gene, CDR1 is LGHNA and CDR2 is YNFKEQ.